Listed below are T cell receptor beta chains from one sample, sequenced in a study of T cell repertoires in aging, cancer and after chemotherapy. TCRdb used MiXCR to reprocess the multiplex PCR reads, holding one entry per CDR3 protein. The data show 9,000 to 13,000 distinct CDR3 sequences, around a quarter seen once. Sequencing was performed on blood. These receptors were taken from a human donor in good health. Each CDR3 is given with its conserved first and last residue. Each record gives: clone size, J gene, D gene, V gene, CDR3 DNA, CDR3 protein. D genes are given only for firm matches. The size field is filled for only some rows; it gives once, few, many or a size class.

clone_size: NA; j_call: TRBJ1-2; d_call: TRBD1; v_call: TRBV20-1; cdr3_nt: TGCAGTGCTAGAGAGGGACAGATAAACTATGGCTACACCTTC; cdr3_aa: CSAREGQINYGYTF
clone_size: NA; j_call: TRBJ2-1; d_call: TRBD2; v_call: TRBV28; cdr3_nt: TGTGCCAGCAGTTTAAGGACTAGCGGGAGGGCCTACAATGAGCAGTTCTTC; cdr3_aa: CASSLRTSGRAYNEQFF
clone_size: NA; j_call: TRBJ2-1; d_call: NA; v_call: TRBV7-2; cdr3_nt: TGTGCCAGCAGCTTCTGGGGGGGGCACTACAATGAGCAGTTCTTC; cdr3_aa: CASSFWGGHYNEQFF
clone_size: NA; j_call: TRBJ2-7; d_call: TRBD2; v_call: TRBV4-1; cdr3_nt: TGCGCCAGCAGCCACGCGGGAGCCTACGAGCAGTACTTC; cdr3_aa: CASSHAGAYEQYF
clone_size: medium-sized; j_call: TRBJ2-7; d_call: NA; v_call: TRBV19; cdr3_nt: TGTGCCAGTCGGAGGACAGCGGCCACGACCTACGAGCAGTACTTC; cdr3_aa: CASRRTAATTYEQYF
clone_size: NA; j_call: TRBJ1-5; d_call: NA; v_call: TRBV6-6; cdr3_nt: TGTGCCAGCAGCTTCGGGCGGGGTGACAGCAATCAGCCCCAGCATTTT; cdr3_aa: CASSFGRGDSNQPQHF
clone_size: once; j_call: TRBJ2-2; d_call: TRBD2; v_call: TRBV10-3; cdr3_nt: TGTCCCATCAGCTCGACTAGCGGGAGTGTTAACACCGGGGAGCTGTTTTTT; cdr3_aa: CPISSTSGSVNTGELFF
clone_size: NA; j_call: TRBJ2-6; d_call: NA; v_call: TRBV6-5; cdr3_nt: TGTGCCAGCAGTGAAGGTCGGGGGCGCATCACTGGGGCCAACGTCCTGACTTTC; cdr3_aa: CASSEGRGRITGANVLTF
clone_size: few; j_call: TRBJ2-7; d_call: NA; v_call: TRBV6-5; cdr3_nt: TGTGCCAGCAGGCCCCCCGCGCGGCCCTCTTACGAGCAGTACTTC; cdr3_aa: CASRPPARPSYEQYF
clone_size: NA; j_call: TRBJ2-1; d_call: TRBD1; v_call: TRBV28; cdr3_nt: TGTGCCAGCAGTCCGTACAGGGGAACCTACAATGAGCAGTTCTTC; cdr3_aa: CASSPYRGTYNEQFF
clone_size: few; j_call: TRBJ1-1; d_call: NA; v_call: TRBV10-3; cdr3_nt: TGTGCCATCAGTGTCGCAACAGTGAACACTGAAGCTTTCTTT; cdr3_aa: CAISVATVNTEAFF
clone_size: medium-sized; j_call: TRBJ2-1; d_call: TRBD2; v_call: TRBV7-3; cdr3_nt: TGTGCCAGCAGCTTCGGGGGGAGCAATGAGCAGTTCTTC; cdr3_aa: CASSFGGSNEQFF
clone_size: few; j_call: TRBJ2-1; d_call: TRBD2; v_call: TRBV27; cdr3_nt: TGTGCCAGCAGTTTATCGGTTCACACAACTAGCGGGGAAAACAATGAGCAGTTCTTC; cdr3_aa: CASSLSVHTTSGENNEQFF
clone_size: NA; j_call: TRBJ2-3; d_call: NA; v_call: TRBV27; cdr3_nt: TGTGCCAGCAGCCAAGAATGGGCGAGCACAGATACGCAGTATTTT; cdr3_aa: CASSQEWASTDTQYF
clone_size: few; j_call: TRBJ2-4; d_call: NA; v_call: TRBV5-4; cdr3_nt: TGTGCCAGCAGCTTGGGAGGGGCGGGCTCAGGGAACATTCAGTACTTC; cdr3_aa: CASSLGGAGSGNIQYF
clone_size: medium-sized; j_call: TRBJ2-2; d_call: NA; v_call: TRBV19; cdr3_nt: TGTGCCAGTAGTATAGGATCAACGGGGGATGCGAGGGAGCTGTTTTTT; cdr3_aa: CASSIGSTGDARELFF
clone_size: few; j_call: TRBJ2-1; d_call: NA; v_call: TRBV12-3/TRBV12-4; cdr3_nt: TGTGCCAGCAGTTTCCCATCCGGACTTTACGATGAGCAGTTCTTC; cdr3_aa: CASSFPSGLYDEQFF
clone_size: NA; j_call: TRBJ1-3; d_call: NA; v_call: TRBV5-1; cdr3_nt: TGCGCCAGCAGCGACAGGCTAACTGGAAACACCATATATTTT; cdr3_aa: CASSDRLTGNTIYF
clone_size: NA; j_call: TRBJ2-7; d_call: TRBD1; v_call: TRBV11-2; cdr3_nt: TGTGCCAGCAGCGCACAAGGGGCCGGGACAGTTTCCTACGAGCAGTACTTC; cdr3_aa: CASSAQGAGTVSYEQYF
clone_size: NA; j_call: TRBJ2-7; d_call: NA; v_call: TRBV12-3/TRBV12-4; cdr3_nt: TGTACCAGCAGTTTAGACTACGAGCAGTACTTC; cdr3_aa: CTSSLDYEQYF
clone_size: medium-sized; j_call: TRBJ1-3; d_call: NA; v_call: TRBV6-1; cdr3_nt: TGTGCCAGCAGTGAACTAAGCTCTGGAAACACCATATATTTT; cdr3_aa: CASSELSSGNTIYF
clone_size: few; j_call: TRBJ2-1; d_call: TRBD2; v_call: TRBV6-5; cdr3_nt: TGTGCCAGCAGTTCGGGACTAGCGAAAAACAATGAGCAGTTCTTC; cdr3_aa: CASSSGLAKNNEQFF
clone_size: few; j_call: TRBJ2-1; d_call: NA; v_call: TRBV28; cdr3_nt: TGTGCCAGCAGTTCTACAATCAGGGTGGATGAGCAGTTCTTC; cdr3_aa: CASSSTIRVDEQFF
clone_size: few; j_call: TRBJ1-1; d_call: NA; v_call: TRBV5-4; cdr3_nt: TGTGCCAGCAGCTTCCAGGGTATGAACACTGAAGCTTTCTTT; cdr3_aa: CASSFQGMNTEAFF
clone_size: few; j_call: TRBJ2-5; d_call: TRBD2; v_call: TRBV6-4; cdr3_nt: TGTGCCAGCAGTGAATGGTTAGGCGGGAGGGCCTGGGAGACCCAGTACTTC; cdr3_aa: CASSEWLGGRAWETQYF
clone_size: NA; j_call: TRBJ1-6; d_call: NA; v_call: TRBV4-1; cdr3_nt: TGCGCCAGCAGCCAAGACGGGCCACCCGGGATCCTCCACTTT; cdr3_aa: CASSQDGPPGILHF
clone_size: few; j_call: TRBJ2-7; d_call: NA; v_call: TRBV6-2/TRBV6-3; cdr3_nt: TGTGCCAGCACTAGCGTCTTATCCTACGAGCAGTACTTC; cdr3_aa: CASTSVLSYEQYF
clone_size: NA; j_call: TRBJ2-7; d_call: NA; v_call: TRBV11-2; cdr3_nt: TGTGCCAGCAACATGGACCTCGGGCACGAGCAGTACTTC; cdr3_aa: CASNMDLGHEQYF
clone_size: medium-sized; j_call: TRBJ1-1; d_call: NA; v_call: TRBV28; cdr3_nt: TGTGCCAGCAGTTTATCTGCGCGTCAGAACACTGAAGCTTTCTTT; cdr3_aa: CASSLSARQNTEAFF
clone_size: NA; j_call: TRBJ1-1; d_call: NA; v_call: TRBV28; cdr3_nt: TGTGCCAGCAAGCAAACAGGGTGGATGGCTGAAGCTTTCTTT; cdr3_aa: CASKQTGWMAEAFF
clone_size: medium-sized; j_call: TRBJ2-7; d_call: NA; v_call: TRBV5-6; cdr3_nt: TGTGCCAGCAGCCATGAAGCAGGGTCAGAATCCTACGAGCAGTACTTC; cdr3_aa: CASSHEAGSESYEQYF
clone_size: NA; j_call: TRBJ1-2; d_call: NA; v_call: TRBV5-4; cdr3_nt: TGTGCCAGCAGCCTAGGGCTCGGGCGGGGCTACACCTTC; cdr3_aa: CASSLGLGRGYTF
clone_size: once; j_call: TRBJ2-3; d_call: NA; v_call: TRBV7-9; cdr3_nt: TGTGCCAGCAGCTTAGCCGGGCGCCCTAGCACAGATACGCAGTATTTT; cdr3_aa: CASSLAGRPSTDTQYF
clone_size: medium-sized; j_call: TRBJ1-6; d_call: NA; v_call: TRBV6-5; cdr3_nt: TGTGCCAGCGGACTTACGGTGGAGGGTGGAACACCCCTCCACTTT; cdr3_aa: CASGLTVEGGTPLHF
clone_size: medium-sized; j_call: TRBJ2-7; d_call: NA; v_call: TRBV6-5; cdr3_nt: TGTGCCAGCAGTTATGGACCTTACGAGCAGTACTTC; cdr3_aa: CASSYGPYEQYF
clone_size: NA; j_call: TRBJ2-7; d_call: NA; v_call: TRBV25-1; cdr3_nt: TGTGCCAGCGACAGTACCTACGAGCAGTACTTC; cdr3_aa: CASDSTYEQYF
clone_size: NA; j_call: TRBJ2-1; d_call: TRBD2; v_call: TRBV12-3/TRBV12-4; cdr3_nt: TGTGCCAGCAGTTTTAGTCTGCGCGGGAGAACCCTTAAGGAGGATGAGCAGTTCTTC; cdr3_aa: CASSFSLRGRTLKEDEQFF
clone_size: NA; j_call: TRBJ2-7; d_call: NA; v_call: TRBV7-2; cdr3_nt: TGTGCCAGCAGCCAGAACGATTTGGCGGCCGACGAGCAGTACTTC; cdr3_aa: CASSQNDLAADEQYF
clone_size: NA; j_call: TRBJ2-2; d_call: NA; v_call: TRBV6-2/TRBV6-3; cdr3_nt: TGTGCCAGCAGCCGGGACGGATACACCGGGGAGCTGTTTTTT; cdr3_aa: CASSRDGYTGELFF
clone_size: NA; j_call: TRBJ1-5; d_call: TRBD1; v_call: TRBV5-4; cdr3_nt: TGTGCCAGCAGCACAGACAGGGATCAGCCCCAGCATTTT; cdr3_aa: CASSTDRDQPQHF
clone_size: medium-sized; j_call: TRBJ2-3; d_call: NA; v_call: TRBV7-2; cdr3_nt: TGTGCCAGCAGCTTAGGTTGGGTGGCATCTACAGATACGCAGTATTTT; cdr3_aa: CASSLGWVASTDTQYF
clone_size: few; j_call: TRBJ1-1; d_call: NA; v_call: TRBV6-1; cdr3_nt: TGTGCCAGCATTACAGGCTTCATGAACACTGAAGCTTTCTTT; cdr3_aa: CASITGFMNTEAFF
clone_size: few; j_call: TRBJ1-1; d_call: NA; v_call: TRBV20-1; cdr3_nt: TGCAGTGCTCGCCGGACGGTGAACACTGAAGCTTTCTTT; cdr3_aa: CSARRTVNTEAFF
clone_size: few; j_call: TRBJ2-1; d_call: TRBD2; v_call: TRBV20-1; cdr3_nt: TGCAGTGCTAAGGGACTAGCGGGAGGGCCTATCAGCTTC; cdr3_aa: CSAKGLAGGPISF
clone_size: few; j_call: TRBJ2-5; d_call: TRBD2; v_call: TRBV11-2; cdr3_nt: TGTGCCAGCAGCTTAGTCTCGCCTAGCGGGAGGTCACTTTTGGAGACCCAGTACTTC; cdr3_aa: CASSLVSPSGRSLLETQYF